This T cell receptor beta chain was captured in a study of T cells and Merkel cell carcinoma outcomes. Measured with immunoSEQ multiplex PCR; TCRdb has only the in-frame clones, and not every one. The table records about 19,000 clones, approximately 80% of them present only once. Germline V gene lookup returns CDR1 MGHRA and CDR2 YSYEKL. V was pared by 3 bases and J by 2 bases, with 16 bases between. The CDR3 consists of 16 residues. V usage is TRBV4-1 and J usage is TRBJ1-2, with D uncertain. What was sequenced was tumor tissue from Merkel cell carcinoma. The sequence was collected from a human donor with Merkel cell carcinoma. CDR3 amino acids: CASSQGFSVPNYGYTF. CDR3 bases: TGCGCCAGCAGCCAGGGGTTCAGTGTCCCCAACTATGGCTACACCTTC.